A selection of T cell receptor beta chains follows, all from one sample in a study of CD8 T cells in Susac syndrome. MiXCR, applied by TCRdb to the immunoSEQ multiplex PCR reads, yields one record per CDR3 protein. The sample has about 130,000 distinct CDR3 sequences, 90% to 95% seen once. The sample consisted of CD4+ T cells from PBMCs. The receptors shown here come from a human donor in good health. The conserved cysteine and the conserved F or W are not part of the CDR3 here. D genes are given only for firm matches.

d_call j_call v_call cdr3_aa
TRBD2 TRBJ2-7 TRBV6-6 ASSFGGTSIEQY
TRBD1 TRBJ2-2 TRBV7-9 ASRPDRGGNTGELF
TRBD1 TRBJ2-7 TRBV29-1 SVQAQTGFSNEQY
. TRBJ2-1 TRBV7-9 ASSRIERGEQF
. TRBJ2-5 TRBV29-1 SLSLGETQY
TRBD1 TRBJ1-1 TRBV12-3/TRBV12-4 ASSPRRTGEAF
. TRBJ2-5 TRBV29-1 SGLRTSVRQETQY
. TRBJ1-3 TRBV5-1 ASSLEGWSSRSGNTIY
. TRBJ2-5 TRBV24-1 ATSSRGRETQY
. TRBJ2-7 TRBV20-1 SAYRDGSSYEQY
. TRBJ2-7 TRBV29-1 SVVGSGSDSYEQY
. TRBJ1-5 TRBV19 ASNQVKGPQPQH
TRBD2 TRBJ2-2 TRBV19 ASMAGTTGGELF
TRBD2 TRBJ2-7 TRBV3-1 ASSQGGSGSDEQY
. TRBJ2-7 TRBV18 ASSAEAASYEQY
. TRBJ2-4 TRBV20-1 SAPGQWGKNIQY
TRBD2 TRBJ2-3 TRBV3-1 ASSQGSAGADTQY
. TRBJ2-7 TRBV20-1 SACPVEQY
TRBD2 TRBJ2-4 TRBV15 ATSRDTAGFMDIQY
TRBD1 TRBJ2-5 TRBV5-1 ASSFADRDQETQY
TRBD2 TRBJ2-3 TRBV29-1 SVASGTDTQY
. TRBJ1-1 TRBV28 ASRLGGGNTEAF
TRBD2 TRBJ2-5 TRBV12-3/TRBV12-4 ASSFTSGRETQY
. TRBJ2-7 TRBV7-9 ASSLDGASEQY